The 27 T cell receptor beta chains below all came from one sample that was sequenced in a study of T cell repertoires in cytomegalovirus infection. TCRdb re-called the reads with MiXCR, one entry per CDR3 protein. Of about 130,000 distinct CDR3 sequences listed, 7% to 10% are singletons. The sample comprised PBMCs. The source of these receptors is a human donor in good health (CMV status not recorded). Some clones in this sample may be carry-over from other donors' samples.

The chain carries TRBV2 and TRBJ2-3, with a weak D call TRBD2 (7 bases). CDR1 SNHLY and CDR2 FYNNEI come from the germline V gene. The CDR3 contains 16 residues. The V and J ends lost 0 bases and 4 bases respectively, with 14 bases between them. The CDR3 DNA follows: TGTGCCAGCAGTGAAGCTGGAGGGGGGAGGGCAGATACGCAGTATTTT. Translation gives CASSEAGGGRADTQYF.

This clonotype was counted at least ten times. This chain links TRBV4-1 with TRBJ2-7; the D gene is possibly TRBD1 (6 bases). Trimming cost V 3 bases and J 3 bases, with 18 bases left between them. The CDR3 has 16 residues. Germline values: CDR1 MGHRA, CDR2 YSYEKL. CDR3 loop: CASSQFQTGSGYEQYF. The CDR3 bases are TGCGCCAGCAGCCAGTTCCAGACAGGATCTGGCTACGAGCAGTACTTC.

There are many counts of this clonotype. The J gene is TRBJ2-1, the V gene TRBV5-6, with D possibly TRBD2 on 5 matching bases. Germline lookup yields CDR1 SGHDT and CDR2 YYEEEE. Deletions cut 4 bases from V and 0 bases from J, with 14 bases between. This CDR3 spans 16 amino acids. This CDR3 is CASSRRESSSYNEQFF. In nucleotides, the CDR3 is TGTGCCAGCAGCCGAAGGGAGTCGAGCTCCTACAATGAGCAGTTCTTC.

This clonotype was seen many times. The J gene is TRBJ2-3, the V gene TRBV7-9, with D perhaps TRBD2 (6 bases). The V end lost 5 bases, the J end lost 6 bases, and 12 bases lay between the germline ends. The CDR3 spans 13 residues. CDR1 and CDR2 from the germline V gene are SEHNR and FQNEAQ (reference sequence). CDR3 sequence: CASSTKAGDTQYF. As DNA, the CDR3 is TGTGCCAGCAGCACTAAGGCGGGGGATACGCAGTATTTT.

Concerning this clonotype: A single base separates this from a much larger clone, so it may be a read error. The chain recombines TRBV12-3 or TRBV12-4 with TRBJ2-7; D is unresolved. V lost 6 bases and J 7 bases, leaving 16 bases between the germline ends. The CDR3 covers 13 residues. This CDR3 is CASRYIGMGEQYF. In DNA, the CDR3 is TGTGCCAGCAGGTACATTGGCATGGGTGAGCAGTACTTC.

This clonotype was picked up many times. J is TRBJ2-1 and V is TRBV7-6; 13 bases match TRBD2. The V segment lost 5 bases and the J segment 5 bases; nucleotides outside the gene matches: 3. The length of the CDR3 is 15 residues. Germline assignment: CDR1 SGHVS and CDR2 FNYEAQ. CDR3 nucleotide sequence: TGTGCCAGCAGCGGACTAGCGGGGGTAGACAATGAGCAGTTCTTC. Amino acids: CASSGLAGVDNEQFF.

This clonotype showed up many times. V and J are TRBV20-1 and TRBJ2-3; D possibly corresponds to TRBD2 (5 bases). The length of the CDR3 is 13 residues. Trimming took off 4 bases at V and 3 bases at J, with 11 bases between the two ends. CDR1 is DFQATT and CDR2 is SNEGSKA in the germline V gene (reference sequence). The CDR3 DNA sequence: TGCAGTGCTACGGGCAGCGGTACAGATACGCAGTATTTT. Translated, it gives CSATGSGTDTQYF.

This clonotype has ten or more counts. The CDR3 DNA follows: TGTGCCAGCATGAGGACTAGCGGGAGAGAGACCCAGTACTTC. This codes for CASMRTSGRETQYF. The V gene is TRBV2, the J gene TRBJ2-5; 13 positions agree with TRBD2. With 7 bases clipped from V and 4 bases from J, the junction kept 3 bases outside the gene matches. The CDR3 covers 14 residues. CDR1 SNHLY and CDR2 FYNNEI come from the germline V gene.

This chain connects TRBV7-9 to TRBJ2-5; D possibly corresponds to TRBD2 (6 bases). Per the germline V gene, CDR1 is SEHNR and CDR2 is FQNEAQ (reference sequence). V was shortened by 1 base and J by 5 bases, with 14 bases between the two germline ends. The CDR3 runs to 15 residues. In nucleotides, the CDR3 is TGTGCCAGCAGCTTAGAGGAGGGTAACGTTGAGACCCAGTACTTC. Amino acids: CASSLEEGNVETQYF.

This clonotype has at least ten counts. The genes are TRBV11-2 and TRBJ2-5; perhaps TRBD2 as D (7 bases). The CDR3 is made up of 17 amino acids. Germline assignment: CDR1 SGHAT and CDR2 FQNNGV. The V end lost 1 base, the J end lost 5 bases, and 20 bases lay between the germline ends. The CDR3 is CASSLGSSGGSYETQYF. The CDR3 DNA sequence: TGTGCCAGCAGCTTAGGATCTTCGGGGGGCTCGTACGAGACCCAGTACTTC.

This clonotype has ten or more counts. J is TRBJ1-5 and V is TRBV12-3 or TRBV12-4; the D is unclear. The CDR3 is 13 amino acids. V dropped 7 bases and J dropped 3 bases, with 10 bases sitting between them. The CDR3 DNA sequence: TGTGCCAGCACGAGCGGGGTCAATCAGCCCCAGCATTTT. It is translated as CASTSGVNQPQHF.

This clonotype showed up many times. The chain combines TRBV15 with TRBJ2-5; D gene unclear. CDR3 size: 15 residues. The V gene lost 8 bases and the J gene lost 1 base, with 17 bases spanning the gap. Germline V CDR1 and CDR2: LNHNV, YYDKDF (reference sequence). The CDR3 sequence is CATGSGGSSQETQYF. CDR3 coding DNA: TGTGCCACCGGAAGTGGCGGTAGCAGCCAAGAGACCCAGTACTTC. Together with reference TRBV15 and TRBJ2-5, the CDR3 gives the full variable domain: DAMVIQNPRYQVTQFGKPVTLSCSQTLNHNVMYWYQQKSSQAPKLLFHYYDKDFNNEADTPDNFQSRRPNTSFCFLDIRSPGLGDTAMYLCATGSGGSSQETQYFGPGTRLLVL.

The chain has TRBV5-1 and TRBJ2-7, with TRBD1 matching over 10 bases. The germline V gene has CDR1 SGHRS and CDR2 YFSETQ. The CDR3 runs to 15 residues. J gave up 2 bases and V 4 bases, and 6 bases lay outside the gene matches. CDR3 bases: TGCGCCAGCAGCGTAACCGGGACAGGGGCCTACGAGCAGTACTTC. Its translation is CASSVTGTGAYEQYF.

This clonotype was observed a few times. The chain couples TRBV20-1 to TRBJ1-1; 8 nucleotides line up with TRBD1. Germline values: CDR1 DFQATT, CDR2 SNEGSKA (reference sequence). V was pared by 5 bases and J by 2 bases, with 7 bases of the junction left unmatched. This CDR3 is built from 14 residues. The CDR3 here is CSARDRTHNTEAFF. The CDR3 DNA reads as TGCAGTGCTCGGGACAGGACACATAACACTGAAGCTTTCTTT.

Of note for this clonotype: A much more abundant neighbour one base away suggests this may be a read error. The CDR3 does not end in the conserved phenylalanine or tryptophan, so this is likely a read error. This sequence joins TRBV28 and TRBJ1-2; 12 bases are a match to TRBD1. Germline loops: CDR1 MDHEN, CDR2 SYDVKM. CDR3 length: 17 amino acids. V shed 6 bases and J 6 bases; nucleotides not matched to a gene: 14. The CDR3 sequence is CASSRPGTGGKGNGYTV. The CDR3 nucleotides read TGTGCCAGCAGCCGTCCCGGGACAGGGGGCAAGGGAAATGGCTACACCGTC.

This clonotype was found many times. The chain couples TRBV4-1 to TRBJ1-1, with D possibly being TRBD1 (6 bases). This CDR3 is 14 amino acids long. Looked up from germline, CDR1 is MGHRA and CDR2 is YSYEKL. Trimming took 0 bases from V and 5 from J, leaving 10 bases between them. The CDR3, as DNA: TGCGCCAGCAGCCAAGACCAGGGGAGAACTGAAGCTTTCTTT. This codes for CASSQDQGRTEAFF.

In this sample, this clonotype turned up a few times. The gene calls are TRBV12-3 or TRBV12-4 and TRBJ2-1; 8 positions match TRBD1. The CDR3 spans 15 residues. Trimming removed 2 bases from V and 7 bases from J; junction bases left unmatched: 7. The CDR3 DNA reads TGTGCCAGCAGTTTAATTTGGGACAGGAGAAATGAGCAGTTCTTC. Translation: CASSLIWDRRNEQFF.

This clonotype has a count of ten or more. The genes are TRBV7-2 and TRBJ2-2; D unclear. The CDR3 totals 13 residues. Germline V lookup: CDR1 SGHTA, CDR2 FQGNSA. V was clipped by 1 base and J by 5 bases, with 5 bases between them. The CDR3 region has the DNA TGTGCCAGCAGCTTAGTCTCGACCGGGGAGCTGTTTTTT. Its translation: CASSLVSTGELFF. The whole variable domain, filled in from reference TRBV7-2 and TRBJ2-2, reads GAGVSQSPSNKVTEKGKDVELRCDPISGHTALYWYRQSLGQGLEFLIYFQGNSAPDKSGLPSDRFSAERTGGSVSTLTIQRTQQEDSAVYLCASSLVSTGELFFGEGSRLTVL.

This clonotype was picked up many times. The chain carries TRBV15 and TRBJ1-2, with D perhaps TRBD1 (6 bases). Trimming pared 6 bases from V and 5 bases from J, leaving 16 bases between. CDR3 length: 14 amino acids. Germline loops: CDR1 LNHNV, CDR2 YYDKDF (reference sequence). The CDR3 region is CATSTGRWGYGYTF. CDR3 in DNA: TGTGCCACCAGTACAGGGAGATGGGGTTATGGCTACACCTTC.

This clonotype came up many times. The chain recombines TRBV4-1 with TRBJ2-7; D might be TRBD1 (6 bases). CDR1 is MGHRA and CDR2 is YSYEKL in the germline V gene. Trimming shortened V by 3 bases and J by 3 bases, and 9 bases separated the two germline ends. This CDR3 is built from 13 residues. CDR3 bases: TGCGCCAGCAGCCACGTAGGGGGCTACGAGCAGTACTTC. This translates into CASSHVGGYEQYF.

This clonotype was seen more than once but under ten times. The chain is built from TRBV19 and TRBJ2-5; D is unresolved. Germline values: CDR1 LNHDA, CDR2 SQIVND (reference sequence). V was cut by 3 bases and J by 5 bases, with 13 bases left in between. The CDR3 sequence is 14 residues long. Written as DNA, the CDR3 is TGTGCCAGTAGTATTTCGGCCCTTAGGGAGACCCAGTACTTC. This translates into CASSISALRETQYF.

This clonotype was counted between two and nine times. The rearrangement links TRBV20-1 to TRBJ1-2, with D perhaps TRBD1 (5 bases). This CDR3 comprises 14 residues. With 6 bases removed from V and 4 bases from J, the gap between germline ends came to 18 bases. Per germline, CDR1 DFQATT and CDR2 SNEGSKA (reference sequence). The DNA for the CDR3 is TGCAGTGCAAGGGACGGCCAACTGGGCTATGGCTACACCTTC. Translated: CSARDGQLGYGYTF.

This clonotype was observed at least ten times. V usage is TRBV18 and J usage is TRBJ2-5; D might be TRBD1 (7 bases). The V gene lost 2 bases and the J gene lost 7 bases, with 14 bases spanning the gap. This CDR3 spans 14 amino acids. Germline V CDR1 and CDR2: KGHSH, LQKENI. The CDR3 DNA reads as TGTGCCAGCTCACCAATGATGGAGGGGGCGACCCAGTACTTC. Encoded protein: CASSPMMEGATQYF.

The table lists this clonotype with a few counts. The CDR3 DNA reads TGCGCCAGCAGCTTGTCGACTAGCGGACAAGAGACCCAGTACTTC. Its protein is CASSLSTSGQETQYF. This chain joins TRBV5-1 and TRBJ2-5, with TRBD2 matching 9 bases. V gave up 1 base and J gave up 2 bases; unmatched junction bases: 3. The length of the CDR3 is 15 residues. Germline loops: CDR1 SGHRS, CDR2 YFSETQ.

This chain joins TRBV20-1 and TRBJ1-5; a weak D match, TRBD1 (5 bases). The CDR3 is 16 residues long. Trimming removed 5 bases from V and 3 bases from J, with 20 bases in between. Germline assignment: CDR1 DFQATT and CDR2 SNEGSKA (reference sequence). The CDR3 region has the DNA TGCAGTGCTTTACCTCCCGAGGGGACGGACAATCAGCCCCAGCATTTT. It codes for CSALPPEGTDNQPQHF.

This clonotype occurred a few times. At one end, the junction sequence differs from germline, possibly due to a read error. CDR3 DNA: TGTGCCAACAGCAGGGACAGGAACACTGAAGCTTTCTTT. As protein: CANSRDRNTEAFF. This chain links TRBV7-2 with TRBJ1-1, with 7 nucleotides matching TRBD1. Germline lookup yields CDR1 SGHTA and CDR2 FQGNSA. The CDR3 has 13 residues.

The chain has TRBV29-1 and TRBJ1-2, with TRBD1 matching over 7 bases. In germline, CDR1 is SQVTM, CDR2 ANQGSEA. V was pared by 0 bases and J by 4 bases, with 8 bases of the junction left unmatched. This CDR3 has 15 residues. The CDR3 DNA follows: TGCAGCGTTGAAGATTCGACAGGGCGCGGCTATGGCTACACCTTC. Translating it yields CSVEDSTGRGYGYTF. Looking up the rest from reference TRBV29-1 and TRBJ1-2 gives the full variable domain: SAVISQKPSRDICQRGTSLTIQCQVDSQVTMMFWYRQQPGQSLTLIATANQGSEATYESGFVIDKFPISRPNLTFSTLTVSNMSPEDSSIYLCSVEDSTGRGYGYTFGSGTRLTVV.